This TCR beta chain stems from a study of B cell selection in AIRE deficiency. Findings and caveats of the study: Around 31% of healthy-donor shared Treg TCRbeta sequences appeared in patient Tconv cells.

CD4+CD127+ cells were sorted as the conventional CD4 T cells. Control samples were from healthy, unrelated donors. About this clone itself: Its antigen is as yet unknown.

Germline V gives CDR1 SGHRS, CDR2 YFSETQ. The CDR3 totals 14 residues. V trimming: 4 bases; J trimming: 5 bases; junction bases outside the gene matches: 7. Per the authors' pipeline: Patients' conventional T cells yielded some 1.1x10^5 distinct TCRbeta sequences; donors' about 1.5x10^5. The data were produced by immunoSEQ multiplex PCR, yet TCRdb's version contains in-frame clones alone and is incomplete. V and J calls and clone size are given by that table; D and trimming were obtained from the DNA. The table lists roughly 25,000 clones, around 95% of them singletons. The TCR comes from a human donor in good health. The sample was CD4+CD127+ conventional T cells sorted from PBMCs. This chain joins TRBV5-1 and TRBJ2-5; 8 positions agree with TRBD2. Here the CDR3 reads CASSPGREGETQYF. For the CDR3, the DNA is TGCGCCAGCAGCCCAGGACGGGAGGGGGAGACCCAGTACTTC.